These 30 T cell receptor beta chains originate from one sample sequenced in a study of cytomegalovirus exposure and HLA in healthy donors. The protocol was immunoSEQ multiplex PCR, while the TCRdb copy is restricted to in-frame clones and leaves out a portion. This table has 200,000 or so clones, around 90% appearing once. Material: PBMCs. These receptors originate from a young woman in good health and CMV-seropositive.

The J gene is TRBJ1-1, the V gene TRBV6-1; possibly TRBD1 for D (6 bases). The ends were cut back, 2 bases at V and 2 bases at J, with 9 bases in the middle. The CDR3 length is 14 residues. From germline, CDR1 is MNHNS and CDR2 SASEGT. The CDR3 nucleotides are TGTGCCAGCAGTGAATACAGGGACAACACTGAAGCTTTCTTT. Residues: CASSEYRDNTEAFF.

DNA of the CDR3: TGTGCCAGCAGTTTATCGGGACTAGGGGTCTACGAGCAGTACTTC. It is translated as CASSLSGLGVYEQYF. V gene TRBV27 combines with J gene TRBJ2-7, with 8 positions matching TRBD2. The trim removed 0 bases at V and 3 bases at J, leaving 4 bases unmatched. The CDR3 totals 15 residues. Germline V gene data show CDR1 as MNHEY and CDR2 as SMNVEV (reference sequence).

This rearrangement joins TRBV27 to TRBJ1-2; TRBD1 might be the D (5 bases). The CDR3 consists of 15 residues. Deletions cut 4 bases from V and 4 bases from J, with 16 bases between. Germline assignment: CDR1 MNHEY and CDR2 SMNVEV (reference sequence). The CDR3 DNA follows: TGTGCCAGCAGTTCCAATAATCAGGGACTCTATGGCTACACCTTC. Translating it yields CASSSNNQGLYGYTF.

For the CDR3, the DNA is TGTGCCAGTAACTTGCTTTACAGGAACACTGAAGCTTTCTTT. It translates to CASNLLYRNTEAFF. This chain connects TRBV19 to TRBJ1-1; the D is unclear. The CDR3 covers 14 residues. Trimming pared 7 bases from V and 1 base from J, leaving 13 bases between. Germline lookup yields CDR1 LNHDA and CDR2 SQIVND (reference sequence).

This chain's CDR3 is CATSSLLGLPNTGELFF. The CDR3 DNA reads as TGTGCCACCAGCTCCCTGTTGGGGCTACCAAACACCGGGGAGCTGTTTTTT. This rearrangement joins TRBV15 to TRBJ2-2, with a possible D match to TRBD1 (5 bases). The germline V gene has CDR1 LNHNV and CDR2 YYDKDF (reference sequence). The CDR3 covers 17 residues. V gave up 5 bases and J gave up 2 bases, with 18 bases separating them.

On this clone: Other DNA sequences from this sample encode an identical CDR3 as well. The rearrangement uses TRBV7-9 and TRBJ1-1; D gene ambiguous. The CDR3 covers 13 residues. Trimming took off 1 base at V and 7 bases at J, with 10 bases between the two ends. CDR1 is SEHNR, CDR2 FQNEAQ, per germline (reference sequence). CDR3 sequence: CASSLGSGGEAFF. As DNA, the CDR3 is TGTGCCAGCAGCTTAGGGAGTGGCGGTGAAGCTTTCTTT.

As for this clone: This sample includes further DNA sequences coding for the same CDR3. The rearrangement links TRBV27 to TRBJ2-7, with TRBD1 matching over 8 bases. CDR1 is MNHEY and CDR2 is SMNVEV in the germline V gene (reference sequence). The CDR3 totals 14 residues. The V and J ends lost 5 bases and 1 base, in that order; junction bases with no gene match: 4. CDR3 coding DNA: TGTGCCAGCAGTCCCCGGACAGGGTCCTACGAGCAGTACTTC. Residues: CASSPRTGSYEQYF.

CDR3 coding DNA: TGTGCCAGCAGGGTTAGCGGGACGAAAGGGTACGAGCAGTACTTC. It is translated as CASRVSGTKGYEQYF. The J gene is TRBJ2-7, the V gene TRBV28; TRBD2 agrees at 8 bases. There are 15 residues in the CDR3. After removal of 6 bases from V and 4 bases from J, the junction contained 11 bases not matched to a gene. CDR1 and CDR2 (germline): MDHEN, SYDVKM.

The V and J genes are TRBV5-1 and TRBJ1-1; no clear D. CDR3 length: 15 amino acids. V shed 1 base and J shed 4 bases, with 14 bases lying between them. From germline, CDR1 is SGHRS and CDR2 YFSETQ. The CDR3 loop is CASSLSAAGSTEAFF. CDR3 sequence (DNA): TGCGCCAGCAGCTTGTCCGCAGCGGGTAGCACTGAAGCTTTCTTT.

The gene calls are TRBV4-1 and TRBJ1-2; possibly TRBD1 for D (5 bases). The V end was cut by 2 bases, the J end by 5 bases, with 15 bases between. The CDR3 extends over 15 amino acids. Germline loops: CDR1 MGHRA, CDR2 YSYEKL. The CDR3 region is CASSQSSINRYGYTF. The CDR3 DNA sequence: TGCGCCAGCAGCCAATCAAGTATCAACAGGTATGGCTACACCTTC.

V gene TRBV15 combines with J gene TRBJ2-5; possibly TRBD2 for D (6 bases). The CDR3 is made up of 16 amino acids. Trimming stripped 1 base from V and 4 bases from J, with 16 bases between. CDR1 LNHNV and CDR2 YYDKDF come from the germline V gene (reference sequence). CDR3 residues: CATSRGGGGRTETQYF. The CDR3 region has the DNA TGTGCCACCAGCAGAGGGGGTGGAGGGAGGACAGAGACCCAGTACTTC.

Only a few counts were recorded for this clone. The chain employs TRBV14 and TRBJ1-1; D unresolved. Trimming took off 0 bases at V and 3 bases at J, with 8 bases between the two ends. CDR1 SGHDN and CDR2 FVKESK come from the germline V gene. This CDR3 has 14 residues. The CDR3 DNA reads as TGTGCCAGCAGCCAAGAGTTCTCGGACACTGAAGCTTTCTTT. It encodes CASSQEFSDTEAFF.

The chain has TRBV28 and TRBJ2-3; TRBD1 is a possible D gene (7 bases). V shed 5 bases and J shed 5 bases, with 20 bases lying between them. Per germline, CDR1 MDHEN and CDR2 SYDVKM. The CDR3 loop spans 16 amino acids. CDR3 in amino acids: CASSPRPGRGEDTQYF. CDR3 sequence (DNA): TGTGCCAGCAGTCCCAGACCAGGCAGGGGGGAAGATACGCAGTATTTT.

The rearrangement joins TRBV5-1 to TRBJ2-5; TRBD2 agrees at 8 bases. The CDR3 spans 15 residues. The germline V gene has CDR1 SGHRS and CDR2 YFSETQ. Unmatched junction bases numbered 10, after V lost 4 bases and J lost 5 bases. The CDR3 coding sequence is TGCGCCAGCAGCACCTACGGGACTAGTTTGGAGACCCAGTACTTC. It is translated as CASSTYGTSLETQYF.

The chain employs TRBV6-1 and TRBJ1-4; 9 bases are a match to TRBD1. With 4 bases clipped from V and 0 bases from J, the junction kept 9 bases outside the gene matches. The CDR3 has 18 amino acids. CDR1 is MNHNS and CDR2 is SASEGT in the germline V gene. DNA for the CDR3: TGTGCCAGCAGTGCGCTCGGGACAGGGCTCGCAACTAATGAAAAACTGTTTTTT. Protein: CASSALGTGLATNEKLFF.

This chain links TRBV27 with TRBJ1-2; D is perhaps TRBD1 (6 bases). The V end was cut by 5 bases, the J end by 5 bases, with 12 bases between. The CDR3 covers 13 residues. Germline loops: CDR1 MNHEY, CDR2 SMNVEV (reference sequence). In DNA, the CDR3 is TGTGCCAGCAGTGGGACACTCTTTTATGGCTACACCTTC. Amino acid sequence: CASSGTLFYGYTF.

V and J are TRBV2 and TRBJ2-1, with 12 bases that match TRBD2. The CDR3 has 15 residues. Germline CDR1 SNHLY, CDR2 FYNNEI. Trimming cost V 5 bases and J 8 bases; bases outside gene matches: 7. As DNA, the CDR3 is TGTGCCAGCAGTCAACTAGCGGGAGGATGGTATGAGCAGTTCTTC. Its translation is CASSQLAGGWYEQFF.

This sequence joins TRBV30 and TRBJ2-7, with TRBD1 matching over 10 bases. The germline gives CDR1 GTSNPN, CDR2 SVGIG (reference sequence). With V trimmed by 8 bases and J by 7 bases, 8 bases remained unmatched. The CDR3 runs to 12 residues. The CDR3 region has the DNA TGTGCCGGCTGGGACAGGGGATGGGAGCAGTACTTC. Residues: CAGWDRGWEQYF.

This clone has a single count. Other DNA sequences of this sample code for an identical CDR3. The V call is TRBV29-1, the J call TRBJ2-2; D remains unclear. This CDR3 region has 12 residues. Trimming shortened V by 4 bases and J by 0 bases, and 3 bases separated the two germline ends. Germline-derived CDR1 and CDR2 are SQVTM and ANQGSEA. CDR3 amino acids: CSVGANTGELFF. The DNA of the CDR3 is TGCAGCGTTGGAGCGAACACCGGGGAGCTGTTTTTT.

This clone appeared once. V usage is TRBV4-1 and J usage is TRBJ2-3; 8 nucleotides match TRBD2. This CDR3 is built from 16 residues. Looked up from germline, CDR1 is MGHRA and CDR2 is YSYEKL. V lost 1 base to trimming and J lost 3 bases; unmatched junction nucleotides: 6. CDR3: CASSQASGGRTDTQYF. The CDR3 region has the DNA TGCGCCAGCAGCCAAGCGAGTGGCGGGAGGACAGATACGCAGTATTTT.

The chain combines TRBV7-9 with TRBJ2-7; 10 nucleotides align to TRBD2. This CDR3 is built from 14 residues. Germline trimming cut 5 bases from V and 6 bases from J; bases unmatched to any gene: 7. CDR1 is SEHNR and CDR2 is FQNEAQ in the germline V gene (reference sequence). The CDR3 nucleotides read TGTGCCAGCAGCGCACAAGCGGGAGGGGCCGAGCAGTACTTC. Its protein is CASSAQAGGAEQYF.

This clone came up once. The V and J genes are TRBV6-6 and TRBJ2-3; maybe TRBD2 (7 bases). Trimming cost V 5 bases and J 6 bases, with 18 bases left between them. CDR3 size: 15 residues. The germline gives CDR1 MNHNY, CDR2 SVGAGI (reference sequence). CDR3 in amino acids: CASSHGIRGGDTQYF. CDR3 bases: TGTGCCAGCAGTCATGGGATTAGGGGGGGGGATACGCAGTATTTT.

The rearrangement joins TRBV28 to TRBJ1-3, with TRBD1 matching 11 bases. Trimming cost V 6 bases and J 8 bases; bases outside gene matches: 3. Germline CDR1 is MDHEN and CDR2 is SYDVKM. The CDR3 is 13 residues long. The CDR3 spells CASRGTGGHTIYF. CDR3 DNA: TGTGCCAGCAGGGGGACAGGGGGACACACCATATATTTT.

The chain is built from TRBV7-6 and TRBJ2-1; possibly TRBD2 for D (7 bases). The germline V gene encodes CDR1 SGHVS and CDR2 FNYEAQ. Trimming removed 5 bases from V and 8 bases from J, with 25 bases in between. CDR3 size: 17 residues. The chain's CDR3 is CASSLNGGAPGWDEQFF. In nucleotides, the CDR3 is TGTGCCAGCAGCCTCAATGGGGGGGCGCCGGGTTGGGATGAGCAGTTCTTC.

The chain couples TRBV5-1 to TRBJ2-7; no clear D gene. Trimming removed 4 bases from V and 0 bases from J, with 5 bases in between. CDR3 size: 12 residues. The germline CDR1 and CDR2 sequences are SGHRS and YFSETQ. The CDR3 bases are TGCGCCAGCAGCCCCAGCTCCTACGAGCAGTACTTC. Its translation is CASSPSSYEQYF.

This clone has only one observation. This chain links TRBV11-2 with TRBJ2-7, with 10 bases fitting TRBD1. J gave up 3 bases and V 5 bases, and 10 bases lay outside the gene matches. CDR1 is SGHAT and CDR2 is FQNNGV in the germline V gene. The CDR3 extends over 16 amino acids. Here the CDR3 reads CASSPTGTGANYEQYF. CDR3 nucleotide sequence: TGTGCCAGCAGCCCAACCGGGACAGGGGCGAACTACGAGCAGTACTTC.

The chain recombines TRBV5-4 with TRBJ2-3, with 9 bases identical to TRBD2. The J segment lost 8 bases and the V segment lost 3 bases, leaving 10 bases of the junction unmatched. The CDR3 consists of 15 residues. Germline V gene sequence: CDR1 SGHNT, CDR2 YYREEE (reference sequence). CDR3 DNA: TGTGCCAGCAGCTCGATCGCGGGAGGGCTAAGTACGCAGTATTTT. Translation: CASSSIAGGLSTQYF.

V gene TRBV28 combines with J gene TRBJ2-5; the match to TRBD1 covers 9 bases. The length of the CDR3 is 14 residues. Germline values: CDR1 MDHEN, CDR2 SYDVKM. Trimming at V came to 3 bases and at J to 5 bases, leaving 4 bases not matched to a gene. CDR3 sequence reads: CASSFRDRAETQYF. The CDR3 nucleotides are TGTGCCAGCAGTTTTAGGGACAGGGCCGAGACCCAGTACTTC.

This clone has more than one count but fewer than ten. The chain couples TRBV9 to TRBJ1-4; TRBD1 aligns across 8 bases. CDR1 is SGDLS and CDR2 is YYNGEE in the germline V gene. The CDR3 has 15 amino acids. V shed 1 base, J shed 8 bases, and the junction held 7 bases outside the gene matches. CDR3 protein: CASSVRTGLEEKLFF. CDR3 sequence (DNA): TGTGCCAGCAGCGTACGGACAGGGTTGGAGGAAAAACTGTTTTTT.

This clone was picked up a small number of times. The junction departs from the called germline gene at one end, perhaps through a read error. This chain connects TRBV10-3 to TRBJ2-7; 11 bases are a match to TRBD2. CDR1 is ENHRY, CDR2 SYGVKD, per germline. The CDR3 has 12 residues. CDR3 in DNA: TGTGCCATCAGTGACCTTGGGACTAGCGGTGACTTC. Protein product: CAISDLGTSGDF.